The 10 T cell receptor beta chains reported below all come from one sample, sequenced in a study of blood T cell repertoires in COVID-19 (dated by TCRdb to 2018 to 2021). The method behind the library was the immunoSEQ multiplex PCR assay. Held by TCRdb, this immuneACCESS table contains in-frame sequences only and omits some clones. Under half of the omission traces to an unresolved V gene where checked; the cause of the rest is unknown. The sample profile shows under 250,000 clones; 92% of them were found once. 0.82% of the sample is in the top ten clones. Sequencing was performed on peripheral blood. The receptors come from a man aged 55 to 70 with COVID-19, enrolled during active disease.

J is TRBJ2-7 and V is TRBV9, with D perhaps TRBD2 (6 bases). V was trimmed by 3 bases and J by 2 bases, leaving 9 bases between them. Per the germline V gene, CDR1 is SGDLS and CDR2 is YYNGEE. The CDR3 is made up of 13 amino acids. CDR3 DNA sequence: TGTGCCAGCAGCGCCGGGGGACCCTACGAGCAGTACTTC. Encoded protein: CASSAGGPYEQYF.

The CDR3 loop is CASSLGSGGQGSYSPLHF. The CDR3 region has the DNA TGCGCCAGCAGCTTGGGTTCGGGGGGACAGGGATCGTATTCACCCCTCCACTTT. The chain couples TRBV5-1 to TRBJ1-6, with 9 bases aligning to TRBD1. The CDR3 length is 18 residues. Looked up from germline, CDR1 is SGHRS and CDR2 is YFSETQ. With 0 bases clipped from V and 8 bases from J, the junction kept 12 bases outside the gene matches.

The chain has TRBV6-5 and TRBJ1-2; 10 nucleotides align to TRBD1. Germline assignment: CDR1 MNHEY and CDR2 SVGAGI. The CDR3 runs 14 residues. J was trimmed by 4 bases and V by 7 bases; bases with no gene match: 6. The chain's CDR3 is CASKPGQGIYGYTF. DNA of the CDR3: TGTGCCAGCAAGCCGGGACAGGGGATCTATGGCTACACCTTC.

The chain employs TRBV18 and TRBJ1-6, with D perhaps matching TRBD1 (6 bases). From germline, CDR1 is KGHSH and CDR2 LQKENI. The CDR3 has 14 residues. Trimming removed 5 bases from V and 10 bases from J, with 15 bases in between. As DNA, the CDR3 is TGTGCCAGCTCAACAAACAGGGAGCGGTCACCCCTCCACTTT. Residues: CASSTNRERSPLHF. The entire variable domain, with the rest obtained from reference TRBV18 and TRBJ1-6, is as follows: NAGVMQNPRHLVRRRGQEARLRCSPMKGHSHVYWYRQLPEEGLKFMVYLQKENIIDESGMPKERFSAEFPKEGPSILRIQQVVRGDSAAYFCASSTNRERSPLHFGNGTRLTVT.

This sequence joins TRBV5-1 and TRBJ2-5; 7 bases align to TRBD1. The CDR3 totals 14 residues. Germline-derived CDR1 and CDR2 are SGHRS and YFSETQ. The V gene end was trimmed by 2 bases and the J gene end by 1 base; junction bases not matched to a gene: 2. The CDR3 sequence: CASSLGTAQETQYF. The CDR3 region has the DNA TGCGCCAGCAGCTTAGGGACAGCCCAAGAGACCCAGTACTTC. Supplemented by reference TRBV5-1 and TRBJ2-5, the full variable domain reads KAGVTQTPRYLIKTRGQQVTLSCSPISGHRSVSWYQQTPGQGLQFLFEYFSETQRNKGNFPGRFSGRQFSNSRSEMNVSTLELGDSALYLCASSLGTAQETQYFGPGTRLLVL.

The chain's CDR3 is CASSPIVAGPDNEQFF. The CDR3 bases are TGCGCCAGCAGCCCTATCGTCGCGGGGCCCGACAATGAGCAGTTCTTC. This chain connects TRBV5-1 to TRBJ2-1, with D perhaps TRBD2 (6 bases). V was cut by 4 bases and J by 5 bases, with 19 bases left in between. The CDR3 sequence is 16 residues long. Per germline, CDR1 SGHRS and CDR2 YFSETQ.

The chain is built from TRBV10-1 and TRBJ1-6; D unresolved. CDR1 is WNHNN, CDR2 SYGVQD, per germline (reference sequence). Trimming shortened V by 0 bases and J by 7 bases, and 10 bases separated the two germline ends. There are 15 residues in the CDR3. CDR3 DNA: TGCGCCAGCAGTGAGTCGGCCAGTTTGAATTCACCCCTCCACTTT. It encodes CASSESASLNSPLHF.

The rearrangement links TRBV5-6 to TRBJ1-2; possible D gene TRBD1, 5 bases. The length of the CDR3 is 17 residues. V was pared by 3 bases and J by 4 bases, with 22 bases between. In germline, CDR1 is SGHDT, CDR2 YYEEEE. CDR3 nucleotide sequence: TGTGCCAGCAGCTCGGGGGGTACAGGAACCCATGGCTATGGCTACACCTTC. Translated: CASSSGGTGTHGYGYTF.

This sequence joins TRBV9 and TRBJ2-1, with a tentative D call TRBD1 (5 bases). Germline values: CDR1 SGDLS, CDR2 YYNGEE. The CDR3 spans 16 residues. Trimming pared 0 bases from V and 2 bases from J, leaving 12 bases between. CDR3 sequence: CASSVGAGITYNEQFF. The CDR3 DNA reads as TGTGCCAGCAGCGTAGGGGCAGGGATAACCTACAATGAGCAGTTCTTC. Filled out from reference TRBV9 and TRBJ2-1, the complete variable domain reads DSGVTQTPKHLITATGQRVTLRCSPRSGDLSVYWYQQSLDQGLQFLIQYYNGEERAKGNILERFSAQQFPDLHSELNLSSLELGDSALYFCASSVGAGITYNEQFFGPGTRLTVL.

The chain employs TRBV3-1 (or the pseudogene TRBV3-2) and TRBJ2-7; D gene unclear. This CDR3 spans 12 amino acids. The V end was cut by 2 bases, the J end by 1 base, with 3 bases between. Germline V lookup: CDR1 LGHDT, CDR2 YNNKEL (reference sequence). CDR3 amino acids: CASSQQSYEQYF. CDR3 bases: TGTGCCAGCAGCCAACAGTCCTACGAGCAGTACTTC.